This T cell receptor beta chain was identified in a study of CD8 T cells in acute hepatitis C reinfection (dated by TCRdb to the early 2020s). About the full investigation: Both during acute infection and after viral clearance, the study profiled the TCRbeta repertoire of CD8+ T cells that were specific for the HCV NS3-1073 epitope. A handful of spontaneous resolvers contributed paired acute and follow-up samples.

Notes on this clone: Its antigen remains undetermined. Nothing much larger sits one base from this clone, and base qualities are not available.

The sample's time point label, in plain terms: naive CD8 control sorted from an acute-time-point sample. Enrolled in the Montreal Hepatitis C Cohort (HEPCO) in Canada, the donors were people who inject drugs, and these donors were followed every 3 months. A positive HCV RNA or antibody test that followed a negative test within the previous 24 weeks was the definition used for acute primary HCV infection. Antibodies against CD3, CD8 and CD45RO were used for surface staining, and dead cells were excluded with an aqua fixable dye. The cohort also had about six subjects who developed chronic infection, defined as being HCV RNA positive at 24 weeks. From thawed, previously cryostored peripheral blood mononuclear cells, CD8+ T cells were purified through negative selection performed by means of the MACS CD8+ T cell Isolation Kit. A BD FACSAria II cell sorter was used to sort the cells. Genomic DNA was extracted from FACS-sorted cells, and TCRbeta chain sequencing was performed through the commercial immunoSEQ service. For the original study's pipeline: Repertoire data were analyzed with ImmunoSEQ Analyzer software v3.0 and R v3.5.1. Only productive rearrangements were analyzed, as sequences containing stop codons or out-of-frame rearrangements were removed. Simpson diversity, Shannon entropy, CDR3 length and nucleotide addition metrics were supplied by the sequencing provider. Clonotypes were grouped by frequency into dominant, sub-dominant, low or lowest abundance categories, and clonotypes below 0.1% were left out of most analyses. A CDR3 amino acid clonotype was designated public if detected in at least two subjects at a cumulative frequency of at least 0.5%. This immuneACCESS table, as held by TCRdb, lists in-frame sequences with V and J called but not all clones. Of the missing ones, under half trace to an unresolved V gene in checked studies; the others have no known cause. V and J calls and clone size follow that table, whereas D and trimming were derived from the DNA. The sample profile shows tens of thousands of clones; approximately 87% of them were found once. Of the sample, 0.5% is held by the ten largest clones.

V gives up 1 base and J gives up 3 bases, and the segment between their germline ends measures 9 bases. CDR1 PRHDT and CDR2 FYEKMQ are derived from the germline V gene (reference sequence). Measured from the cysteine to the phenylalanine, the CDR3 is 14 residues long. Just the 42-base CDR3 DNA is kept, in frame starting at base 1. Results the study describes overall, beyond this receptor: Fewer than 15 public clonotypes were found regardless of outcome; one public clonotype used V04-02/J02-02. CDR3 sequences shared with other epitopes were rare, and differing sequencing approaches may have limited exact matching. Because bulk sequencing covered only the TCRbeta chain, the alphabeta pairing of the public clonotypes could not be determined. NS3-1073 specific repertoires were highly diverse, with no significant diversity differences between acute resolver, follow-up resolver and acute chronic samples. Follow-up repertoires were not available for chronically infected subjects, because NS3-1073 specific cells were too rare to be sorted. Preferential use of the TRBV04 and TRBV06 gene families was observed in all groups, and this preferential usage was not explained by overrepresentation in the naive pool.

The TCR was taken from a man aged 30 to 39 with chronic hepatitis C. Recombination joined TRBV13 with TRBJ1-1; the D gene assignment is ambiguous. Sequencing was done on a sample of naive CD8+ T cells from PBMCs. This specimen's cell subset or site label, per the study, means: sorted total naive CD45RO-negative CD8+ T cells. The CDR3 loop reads CASSLVDTDTEAFF. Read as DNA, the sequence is TGTGCCAGCAGCTTAGTTGACACGGACACTGAAGCTTTCTTT.